These 7 T cell receptor beta chains originate from one sample sequenced in a study of PD-1 blockade in classical Hodgkin lymphoma. Patients all relapsed after autologous stem cell transplantation, and there was variation in brentuximab vedotin exposure. TCRdb's copy holds only in-frame clones and misses some; the assay was immunoSEQ multiplex PCR. The sample has approximately 60,000 clones, about nine tenths seen once. This material consisted of peripheral blood mononuclear cells (PBMCs), taken at baseline. The receptor set was obtained from a human donor with classical Hodgkin lymphoma.

V gene TRBV28 combines with J gene TRBJ1-3; possible D gene TRBD1, 6 bases. The CDR3 spans 13 residues. The ends were cut back, 10 bases at V and 1 base at J, with 11 bases in the middle. Germline CDR1 MDHEN, CDR2 SYDVKM. This chain's CDR3 is CATYTGSGNTIYF. The CDR3 DNA is TGTGCCACATATACAGGGTCTGGAAACACCATATATTTT.

This chain joins TRBV5-1 and TRBJ2-7; unclear D gene. Germline lookup yields CDR1 SGHRS and CDR2 YFSETQ. The CDR3 runs 15 residues. Between the trimmed V and J ends, which lost 0 bases and 0 bases, there was a span of 10 bases. For the CDR3, the DNA is TGCGCCAGCAGCTTGGATGGCAGGAGCTCCTACGAGCAGTACTTC. Residues: CASSLDGRSSYEQYF.

This sequence joins TRBV19 and TRBJ1-5; 10 bases map to TRBD1. V trimming: 4 bases; J trimming: 2 bases; junction bases outside the gene matches: 2. There are 15 residues in the CDR3. Per the germline V gene, CDR1 is LNHDA and CDR2 is SQIVND (reference sequence). CDR3 sequence reads: CASSTGTGGNQPQHF. Written as DNA, the CDR3 is TGTGCCAGTAGTACTGGGACAGGGGGCAATCAGCCCCAGCATTTT. Complete variable domain (other parts from reference TRBV19 and TRBJ1-5): DGGITQSPKYLFRKEGQNVTLSCEQNLNHDAMYWYRQDPGQGLRLIYYSQIVNDFQKGDIAEGYSVSREKKESFPLTVTSAQKNPTAFYLCASSTGTGGNQPQHFGDGTRLSIL.

V gene TRBV7-8 combines with J gene TRBJ2-1; TRBD2 agrees at 10 bases. Trimming at V came to 1 base and at J to 7 bases, leaving 4 bases not matched to a gene. Germline V gene lookup returns CDR1 SGHVS and CDR2 FQNEAQ. The CDR3 is 15 amino acids. Here the CDR3 reads CASSLGLAGVNEQFF. The CDR3 nucleotides read TGTGCCAGCAGCTTAGGTCTAGCGGGAGTAAATGAGCAGTTCTTC.

The genes are TRBV27 and TRBJ2-1, with 8 nucleotides matching TRBD2. The CDR3 consists of 20 residues. The ends lost 6 bases at V and 3 bases at J; junction bases unmatched: 22. CDR1 and CDR2 (germline): MNHEY, SMNVEV (reference sequence). The CDR3: CASSDSGVGPEREFYNEQFF. The CDR3, as DNA: TGTGCCAGCAGCGATAGCGGGGTAGGACCGGAGCGGGAGTTCTACAATGAGCAGTTCTTC.

DNA of the CDR3: TGTGCCAGTAGTCTTCCGGGACAGGGGGATATCTATGGCTACACCTTC. Amino acids: CASSLPGQGDIYGYTF. The chain employs TRBV19 and TRBJ1-2; 11 nucleotides agree with TRBD1. The CDR3 runs 16 residues. The J segment lost 4 bases and the V segment lost 5 bases, leaving 9 bases of the junction unmatched. Germline V gives CDR1 LNHDA, CDR2 SQIVND (reference sequence).

The chain employs TRBV29-1 and TRBJ1-2, with D possibly matching TRBD1 (6 bases). The CDR3 is 16 residues long. From germline, CDR1 is SQVTM and CDR2 ANQGSEA. The V end lost 1 base, the J end lost 3 bases, and 18 bases lay between the germline ends. CDR3 DNA sequence: TGCAGCGTTGAAGTGGGCAGGGGTGCCCCCGACTATGGCTACACCTTC. Translating it yields CSVEVGRGAPDYGYTF.